This T cell receptor beta chain was profiled in a study of radiation and T cells in renal cell carcinoma. CDR1 is SGHRS, CDR2 YFSETQ, per germline. With V trimmed by 0 bases and J by 1 base, 6 bases remained unmatched. This CDR3 has 16 residues. Time point in this sample: baseline pretreatment blood. The treatment is: 15 Gy SBRT to primary tumor, nephrectomy 4 weeks later. Clones were sequenced by immunoSEQ multiplex PCR, and TCRdb holds only the in-frame ones, with some missing. The repertoire consists of about 20,000 clones, with 60% to 80% occurring once and the leading ten covering 40%. The receptor was isolated from a man aged 55-75 years with renal cell carcinoma. Sequenced material: blood, taken from a patient whose treatment included radiotherapy and nephrectomy. V gene TRBV5-1 combines with J gene TRBJ1-1; 7 bases are a match to TRBD1. The CDR3 DNA reads TGCGCCAGCAGCTTGGATGGGACAGAAACGAACACTGAAGCTTTCTTT. Translated, it gives CASSLDGTETNTEAFF.